These T cell receptor beta chains were read from a single sample in a study of CD8+ T cells in alopecia areata. Libraries were prepared by immunoSEQ multiplex PCR; TCRdb keeps only in-frame clonotypes and omits some of them. The sample holds 89,000 or so clones, roughly half seen once. Sequences were obtained from NKG2D-high CD8+ T cells sorted from blood. Every receptor here comes from a human donor with alopecia areata. Each CDR3 is given with its conserved first and last residue. A D gene is named only where the DNA matches it firmly. Rows may omit the clone size; those that give it use once, few, many or a size class.

J: TRBJ2-7; V: TRBV14; size: few; D: TRBD1; DNA: TGTGCCAGCGCCTCCGGGACAGCATACGAGCAGTACTTC; CDR3: CASASGTAYEQYF
J: TRBJ2-1; V: TRBV29-1; size: NA; D: TRBD2; DNA: TGCAGCGTTGAAGGGACTAGCGGGATGGGTGAGCAGTTCTTC; CDR3: CSVEGTSGMGEQFF
J: TRBJ2-7; V: TRBV27; size: NA; D: TRBD1; DNA: TGTGCCACCTTGTCGGGACAGCCTCCCTACGAGCAGTACTTC; CDR3: CATLSGQPPYEQYF
J: TRBJ1-5; V: TRBV28; size: NA; D: NA; DNA: TGTGCCAGCAGTTTTGACATCGGAAACAATCAGCCCCAGCATTTT; CDR3: CASSFDIGNNQPQHF
J: TRBJ2-7; V: TRBV28; size: NA; D: TRBD1; DNA: TGTGCCAGCAAGAGACAGGGGTACTCCTACGAGCAGTACTTC; CDR3: CASKRQGYSYEQYF
J: TRBJ2-1; V: TRBV7-2; size: many; D: NA; DNA: TGTGCCAGCCTCCCGGGAACAGGGTACAATGAGCAGTTCTTC; CDR3: CASLPGTGYNEQFF
J: TRBJ2-1; V: TRBV7-9; size: NA; D: NA; DNA: TGTGCCAGCAGCTTGGGAGCCCGGGAACTCTTC; CDR3: CASSLGARELF
J: TRBJ2-1; V: TRBV7-2; size: NA; D: NA; DNA: TGTGCCAGCAGCTTAGTGGGCGGGTCCCCGAGTGAGCAGTTCTTC; CDR3: CASSLVGGSPSEQFF
J: TRBJ2-2; V: TRBV7-6; size: NA; D: NA; DNA: TGTGCCAGCAGCTTAGACTCCTGGGGGGTCGACGCCGGGGAGCTGTTTTTT; CDR3: CASSLDSWGVDAGELFF
J: TRBJ2-7; V: TRBV27; size: NA; D: TRBD1; DNA: TGTGCCAGCAGACAGGGGGCCTACGAGCAGTACTTC; CDR3: CASRQGAYEQYF
J: TRBJ1-1; V: TRBV29-1; size: NA; D: NA; DNA: TGCAGCGTTGAACAGGAAACTGTAGAAGCTTTCTTT; CDR3: CSVEQETVEAFF
J: TRBJ1-2; V: TRBV29-1; size: NA; D: NA; DNA: TGCAGCGTTGAGGGGCGTGGAGGGAACTATGGCTACACCTTC; CDR3: CSVEGRGGNYGYTF
J: TRBJ2-7; V: TRBV27; size: NA; D: TRBD2; DNA: TGTGCCAGCAGTTTCGGACTAGCGAGCTCCTACGAGCAGTACTTC; CDR3: CASSFGLASSYEQYF
J: TRBJ2-7; V: TRBV28; size: few; D: NA; DNA: TGTGCCACCGGGGGAGGGGGCGTCTACGAGCAGTACTTC; CDR3: CATGGGGVYEQYF
J: TRBJ2-7; V: TRBV27; size: few; D: NA; DNA: TGTGCCAGCAGTTTTGCAGGAGGCGAGCAGTACTTC; CDR3: CASSFAGGEQYF
J: TRBJ2-3; V: TRBV15; size: few; D: NA; DNA: TGTGCCACCAGCAGAGACACAGATACGCAGTATTTT; CDR3: CATSRDTDTQYF
J: TRBJ2-7; V: TRBV6-5; size: NA; D: TRBD1; DNA: TGTGCCAGCAGTTACGATTCAGGGGGTGCAGAGCAGTACTTC; CDR3: CASSYDSGGAEQYF
J: TRBJ2-5; V: TRBV2; size: few; D: NA; DNA: TGTGCCAGCAAGACAGAAGGTAGAGAGACCCAGTACTTC; CDR3: CASKTEGRETQYF
J: TRBJ2-7; V: TRBV29-1; size: NA; D: TRBD1; DNA: TGCAGCGGAACGGACAGGGCTGGCGAGCAGTACTTC; CDR3: CSGTDRAGEQYF
J: TRBJ1-1; V: TRBV30; size: once; D: TRBD1; DNA: TGTGCCAGCGATAAAGGACAGGGGGGGACTGAAGCTTTCTTT; CDR3: CASDKGQGGTEAFF
J: TRBJ2-7; V: TRBV25-1; size: NA; D: NA; DNA: TGTGCCAGCAGTGAATGGAAGCAGTCTTCCTACGAGCAGTACTTC; CDR3: CASSEWKQSSYEQYF
J: TRBJ2-1; V: TRBV14; size: NA; D: NA; DNA: TGTGCCAGCAGCCAAGATCAGGGCGGTGAGCAGTTCTTC; CDR3: CASSQDQGGEQFF
J: TRBJ2-3; V: TRBV6-5; size: NA; D: TRBD2; DNA: TGTGCCAGCAGTTACTTCCTAGCGGCCCCAGATACGCAGTATTTT; CDR3: CASSYFLAAPDTQYF
J: TRBJ2-7; V: TRBV4-3; size: NA; D: NA; DNA: TGCGCCAGCAGCCAAGATCAGTCGGACGAGCAGTACTTC; CDR3: CASSQDQSDEQYF
J: TRBJ2-5; V: TRBV5-4; size: NA; D: TRBD1; DNA: TGTGCCAGCAGCGGTGGGACAGGTGGGGAAGAGACCCAGTACTTC; CDR3: CASSGGTGGEETQYF
J: TRBJ1-5; V: TRBV30; size: NA; D: NA; DNA: TGTGCCTGGAGTGTAGGGGCAGAGAGCAATCAGCCCCAGCATTTT; CDR3: CAWSVGAESNQPQHF
J: TRBJ2-7; V: TRBV5-6; size: NA; D: NA; DNA: TGTGCCAGCAGCTTGGCGCATATCTACGAGCAGTACTTC; CDR3: CASSLAHIYEQYF
J: TRBJ2-1; V: TRBV7-8; size: NA; D: NA; DNA: TGTGCCAGCAGCTTAGGGGGCGATGAGCAGTTCTTC; CDR3: CASSLGGDEQFF
J: TRBJ2-7; V: TRBV7-2; size: NA; D: NA; DNA: TGTGCCAGCAGCTCCTTGCAGTTGGGGTACGAGCAGTACTTC; CDR3: CASSSLQLGYEQYF